The present TCR beta chain was sequenced within a study of Ad26.COV2.S vaccination and SARS-CoV-2 variants. Study in general: Once, or twice with 56 days between doses, Ad26.COV2.S was given intramuscularly. Regarding the study as a whole: Recipients of vaccine and of placebo showed similar breadth of their non-spike TCR repertoires. Post-vaccination spike-specific CD8+ and CD4+ T cell responses reportedly had substantial breadth. While placebo recipients had lower spike-specific TCR breadth, vaccine recipients had more.

Treatment given: roughly 19 received Ad26.COV2.S at low or high dose, single or two shots; 5 received placebo; per-sample allocation not given. The investigators took samples on day 63 after the first vaccine or placebo injection. Sequencing used immunoSEQ multiplex PCR; TCRdb keeps in-frame clones, though not all of them. The sample holds about 280,000 clones, about 90% seen once. V was pared by 5 bases and J by 7 bases, with 16 bases between. CDR1 and CDR2 (germline): SGHTA, FQGNSA. This CDR3 region has 14 residues. On this clone itself: The antigen is unknown.

Here the sequenced sample was peripheral blood, taken in a trial of Ad26.COV2.S vaccine versus placebo. This clonotype originated in a person between 18 and 65 years old who received the Ad26.COV2.S COVID-19 vaccine or a placebo. J is TRBJ2-3 and V is TRBV7-2; possible D gene TRBD2, 6 bases. CDR3 coding DNA: TGTGCCAGCAGCACCCCTAGCGAGGCCAATACGCAGTATTTT. It codes for CASSTPSEANTQYF.